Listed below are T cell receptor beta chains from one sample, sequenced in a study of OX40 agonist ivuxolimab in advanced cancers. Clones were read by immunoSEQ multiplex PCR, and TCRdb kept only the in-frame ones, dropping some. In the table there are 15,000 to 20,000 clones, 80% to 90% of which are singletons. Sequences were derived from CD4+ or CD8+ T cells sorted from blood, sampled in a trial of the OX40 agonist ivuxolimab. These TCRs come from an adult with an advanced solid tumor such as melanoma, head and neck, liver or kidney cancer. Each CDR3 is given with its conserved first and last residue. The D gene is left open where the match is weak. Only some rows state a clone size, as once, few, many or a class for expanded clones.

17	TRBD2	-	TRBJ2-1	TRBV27	TGTGCCAGCAGTAAGGGGACTAGCGGGAGTGCTTACAATGAGCAGTTCTTC	CASSKGTSGSAYNEQFF
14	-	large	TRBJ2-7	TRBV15	TGTGCCACCAGCAGAGATGGCGGATCCAGCGAGCAGTACTTC	CATSRDGGSSEQYF
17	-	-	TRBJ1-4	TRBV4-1	TGCGCCAGCAGCCCCCCAGGGGCGCCGGTCGCTAATGAAAAACTGTTTTTT	CASSPPGAPVANEKLFF
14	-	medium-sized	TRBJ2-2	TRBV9	TGTGCCAGCAGCGTAGAGTACAGGGTCGGGGAGCTGTTTTTT	CASSVEYRVGELFF
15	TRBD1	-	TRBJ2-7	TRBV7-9	TGTGCCGGCAGCTCAGGTGGGACAGGGGGCAGGGAGCAGTACTTC	CAGSSGGTGGREQYF
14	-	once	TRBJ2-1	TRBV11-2	TGTGCCAGCAGCTTAGGCATTAGGGTGGATGAGCAGTTCTTC	CASSLGIRVDEQFF
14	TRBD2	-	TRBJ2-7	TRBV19	TGTGCCAGTAACCCGGGACTAGCGTCCTACGAGCAGTACTTC	CASNPGLASYEQYF
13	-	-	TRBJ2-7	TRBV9	TGTGCCAGCAGCGTAGGAATCGGCTACGAGCAGTACTTC	CASSVGIGYEQYF
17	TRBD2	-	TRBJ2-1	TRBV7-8	TGTGCCAGCAGCCGTGGACTAGCGGGAGGCTCCTACAATGAGCAGTTCTTC	CASSRGLAGGSYNEQFF
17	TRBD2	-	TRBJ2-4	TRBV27	TGTGCCAGCAGTTTAATAGCGGGGGGGCTAGCCAAAAACATTCAGTACTTC	CASSLIAGGLAKNIQYF
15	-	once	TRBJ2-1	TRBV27	TGTGCCAGCAGCCTCTTCATAAGCTCCTACAATGAGCAGTTCTTC	CASSLFISSYNEQFF
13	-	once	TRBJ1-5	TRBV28	TGTGCCAGCAGTAGCGATCAGGGTCAGCCCCAGCATTTT	CASSSDQGQPQHF
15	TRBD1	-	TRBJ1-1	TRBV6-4	TGTGCCAGCAGTGAAAAACAGGGGGGATACACTGAAGCTTTCTTT	CASSEKQGGYTEAFF
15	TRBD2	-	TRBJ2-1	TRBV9	TGTGCCAGCAGCTCCCCAGGGGGACTAGCGGGAGATCAGTTCTTC	CASSSPGGLAGDQFF
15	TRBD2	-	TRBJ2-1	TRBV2	TGTGCCAGCAGTGACTTCCTAGCGGGGATCAATGAGCAGTTCTTC	CASSDFLAGINEQFF
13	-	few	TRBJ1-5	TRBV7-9	TGTGCCAGCACGGACGGTAGCAATCAGCCCCAGCATTTT	CASTDGSNQPQHF
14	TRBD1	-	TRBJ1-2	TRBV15	TGTGCCACCAGCGGTGACAGGGACTTCTATGGCTACACCTTC	CATSGDRDFYGYTF
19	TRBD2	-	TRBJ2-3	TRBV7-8	TGTGCCAGCAGCCCCGGACTAGCGGGAGTGATTACTAGCACAGATACGCAGTATTTT	CASSPGLAGVITSTDTQYF
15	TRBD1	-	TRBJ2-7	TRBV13	TGTGCCAGCAGCTCCACCTCGGACAGGGGCAGCGAGCAGTACTTC	CASSSTSDRGSEQYF
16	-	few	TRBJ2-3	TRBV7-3	TGTGCCAGCAGCCAAGGGACTGCTATTAGCACAGATACGCAGTATTTT	CASSQGTAISTDTQYF
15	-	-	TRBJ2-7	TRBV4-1	TGCGCCAGCAGCCAAGAAAACCACAGGGCCGACGAGCAGTACTTC	CASSQENHRADEQYF
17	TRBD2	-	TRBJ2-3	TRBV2	TGTGCCAGCAGCGACAGAACTAGCGGGAGTCGCACAGATACGCAGTATTTT	CASSDRTSGSRTDTQYF
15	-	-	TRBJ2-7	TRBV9	TGTGCCAGCAGCTCCGGCAACAGGGATACCTACGAGCAGTACTTC	CASSSGNRDTYEQYF
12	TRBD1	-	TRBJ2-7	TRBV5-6	TGTGCCAGCAGCCCGTGGACAGGCGAGCAGTACTTC	CASSPWTGEQYF
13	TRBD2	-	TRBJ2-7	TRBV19	TGTGCCAGTAGTATCGGACTAGCCTACGAGCAGTACTTC	CASSIGLAYEQYF
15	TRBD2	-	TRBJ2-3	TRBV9	TGTGCCAGCAGCGGTAGCGGGAGGATCGCAGATACGCAGTATTTT	CASSGSGRIADTQYF
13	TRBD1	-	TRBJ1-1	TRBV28	TGTGCCAGCATGGGACAGGAGAACACTGAAGCTTTCTTT	CASMGQENTEAFF
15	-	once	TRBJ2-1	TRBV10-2	TGCGCCAGCAGGGAGTCACCCCGGTGGGGCAATGAGCAGTTCTTC	CASRESPRWGNEQFF
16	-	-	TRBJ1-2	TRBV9	TGTGCCAGCAGCGCTCGACAGTCCCCCGGGGGCTATGGCTACACCTTC	CASSARQSPGGYGYTF
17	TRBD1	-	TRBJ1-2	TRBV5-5	TGTGCCAGCAGCCTAGATAGGGGGACAGGGGAAGGTTATGGCTACACCTTC	CASSLDRGTGEGYGYTF
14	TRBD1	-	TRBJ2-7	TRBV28	TGTGCCAGCAGTTTACGGGACAGGGGCTACGAGCAGTACTTC	CASSLRDRGYEQYF
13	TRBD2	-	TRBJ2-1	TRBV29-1	TGCAGCGTTACTAGCGGGAGAGGTAATGAGCAGTTCTTC	CSVTSGRGNEQFF
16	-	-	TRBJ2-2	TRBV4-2	TGTGCCAGCAGCCCGACCTTAGGGCCGAACACCGGGGAGCTGTTTTTT	CASSPTLGPNTGELFF
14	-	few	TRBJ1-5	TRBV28	TGTGCCAGCAGTCTTCCAGGGGGCAATCAGCCCCAGCATTTT	CASSLPGGNQPQHF
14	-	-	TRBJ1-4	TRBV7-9	TGTGCCAGCAGCTTGATAGCAACTAATGAAAAACTGTTTTTT	CASSLIATNEKLFF
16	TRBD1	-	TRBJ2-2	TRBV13	TGTGCCAGCAGCTTTCCGACAGGGGCCGACACCGGGGAGCTGTTTTTT	CASSFPTGADTGELFF
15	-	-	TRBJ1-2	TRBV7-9	TGTGCCAGCAGCCCTCCTTCTCAAGCTAACTATGGCTACACCTTC	CASSPPSQANYGYTF
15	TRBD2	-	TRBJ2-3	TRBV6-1	TGTGCCAGCAGGGTTAGCGGGGGGAGGTCAGATACGCAGTATTTT	CASRVSGGRSDTQYF
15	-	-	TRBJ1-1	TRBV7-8	TGTGCCAGCAGCCGTTCACAGGGTCGGTCGACTGAAGCTTTCTTT	CASSRSQGRSTEAFF
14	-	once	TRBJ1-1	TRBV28	TGTGCCAGCAGTTTAACACATATGAACACTGAAGCTTTCTTT	CASSLTHMNTEAFF
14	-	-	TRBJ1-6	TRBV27	TGTGCCAGCAGTCCAGCGTCCGGGAGTTCACCCCTCCACTTT	CASSPASGSSPLHF
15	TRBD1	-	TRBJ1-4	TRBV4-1	TGCGCCAGCAGCCACGAACAGGGGGTACGGGAAAAACTGTTTTTT	CASSHEQGVREKLFF
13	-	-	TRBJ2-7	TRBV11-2	TGTGCCAGCAGCCTAAGCCTGACCTACGAGCAGTACTTC	CASSLSLTYEQYF
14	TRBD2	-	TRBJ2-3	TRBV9	TGTGCCAGCAGCTCGAGCGGGAGGGTAGATACGCAGTATTTT	CASSSSGRVDTQYF
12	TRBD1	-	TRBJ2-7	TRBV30	TGTGCCTGGGCAGAGGGGGCCCACGAGCAGTACTTC	CAWAEGAHEQYF
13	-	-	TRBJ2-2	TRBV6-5	TGTGCCAGCAGTTATGAGATCACCGGGGAGCTGTTTTTT	CASSYEITGELFF
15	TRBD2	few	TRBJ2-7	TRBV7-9	TGTGCCAGCAGCGGGACTAGCGGAGTACTCTACGAGCAGTACTTC	CASSGTSGVLYEQYF
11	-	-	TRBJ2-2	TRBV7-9	TGTGCCAGCAGCTTCACCGGGGAGCTGTTTTTT	CASSFTGELFF
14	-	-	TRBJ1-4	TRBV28	TGTGCCAGCAGTCCTTACGGGTTGTATGAAAAACTGTTTTTT	CASSPYGLYEKLFF
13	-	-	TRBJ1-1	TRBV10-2	TGCGCCAGCAGGGAAAACATGGGCACTGAAGCTTTCTTT	CASRENMGTEAFF
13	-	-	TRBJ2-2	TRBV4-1	TGCGCCAGCGCTCCTATCGTCACCGGGGAGCTGTTTTTT	CASAPIVTGELFF
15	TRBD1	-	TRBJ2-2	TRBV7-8	TGTGCCAGCAGCCCGACAGGGTTTGCCGCCGGGGAGCTGTTTTTT	CASSPTGFAAGELFF
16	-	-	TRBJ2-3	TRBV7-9	TGTGCCAGCAGCTTAGGCCCCAGGGGTTCCACAGATACGCAGTATTTT	CASSLGPRGSTDTQYF
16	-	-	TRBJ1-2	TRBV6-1	TGTGCCAGCAGTGCCCCCACATCCGCGGAAATCTATGGCTACACCTTC	CASSAPTSAEIYGYTF
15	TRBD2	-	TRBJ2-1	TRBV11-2	TGTGCCAGCAGCTTAGGGACTAGCGGGACCAATGAGCAGTTCTTC	CASSLGTSGTNEQFF
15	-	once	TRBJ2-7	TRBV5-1	TGCGCCAGCAGCACAAAGAGGACGGGTGCCTACGAGCAGTACTTC	CASSTKRTGAYEQYF
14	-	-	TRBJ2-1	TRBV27	TGTGCCAGCAGTTTTTGGGGGAGTGTAAATGAGCAGTTCTTC	CASSFWGSVNEQFF